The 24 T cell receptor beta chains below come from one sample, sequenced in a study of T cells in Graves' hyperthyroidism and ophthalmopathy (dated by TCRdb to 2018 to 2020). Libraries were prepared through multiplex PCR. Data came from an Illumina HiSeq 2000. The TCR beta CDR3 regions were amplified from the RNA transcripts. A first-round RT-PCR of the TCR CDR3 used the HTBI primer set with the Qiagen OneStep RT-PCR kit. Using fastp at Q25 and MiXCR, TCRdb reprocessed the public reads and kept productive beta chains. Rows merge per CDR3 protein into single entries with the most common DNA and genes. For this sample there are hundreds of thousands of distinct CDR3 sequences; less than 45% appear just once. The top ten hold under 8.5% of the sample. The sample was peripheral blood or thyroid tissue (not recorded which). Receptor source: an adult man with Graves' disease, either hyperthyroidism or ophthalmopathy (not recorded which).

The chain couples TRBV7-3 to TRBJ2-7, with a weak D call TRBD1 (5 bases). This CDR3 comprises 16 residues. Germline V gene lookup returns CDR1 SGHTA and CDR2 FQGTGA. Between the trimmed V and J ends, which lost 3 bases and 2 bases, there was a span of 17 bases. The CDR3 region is CASSFPGGQGPYEQYF. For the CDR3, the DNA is TGTGCCAGCAGCTTCCCGGGTGGGCAGGGCCCCTACGAGCAGTACTTC. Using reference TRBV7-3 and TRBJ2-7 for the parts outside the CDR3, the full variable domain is GAGVSQTPSNKVTEKGKYVELRCDPISGHTALYWYRQSLGQGPEFLIYFQGTGAADDSGLPNDRFFAVRPEGSVSTLKIQRTERGDSAVYLCASSFPGGQGPYEQYFGPGTRLTVT.

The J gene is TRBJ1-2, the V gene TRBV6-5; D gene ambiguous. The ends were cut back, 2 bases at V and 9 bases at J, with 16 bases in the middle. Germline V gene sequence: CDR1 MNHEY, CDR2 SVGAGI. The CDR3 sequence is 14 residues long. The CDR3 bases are TGTGCCAGCAGTTACCAGACGTCGTCCGCGCGCTACACCTTC. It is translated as CASSYQTSSARYTF.

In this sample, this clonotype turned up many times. The CDR3 protein is CATSDRGLLQPQHF. As DNA, the CDR3 is TGTGCCACCAGTGATCGGGGGCTTCTACAGCCCCAGCATTTT. The chain links TRBV24-1 to TRBJ1-5, with a possible D match to TRBD1 (6 bases). The germline V gene encodes CDR1 KGHDR and CDR2 SFDVKD. Trimming shortened V by 3 bases and J by 7 bases, and 12 bases separated the two germline ends. This CDR3 has 14 amino acids.

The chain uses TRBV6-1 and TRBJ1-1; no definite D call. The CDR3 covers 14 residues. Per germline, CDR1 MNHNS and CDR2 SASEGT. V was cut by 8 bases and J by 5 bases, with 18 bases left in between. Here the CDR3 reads CASGRTSGETEAFF. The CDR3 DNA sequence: TGTGCCAGCGGGAGGACTTCGGGAGAAACTGAAGCTTTCTTT.

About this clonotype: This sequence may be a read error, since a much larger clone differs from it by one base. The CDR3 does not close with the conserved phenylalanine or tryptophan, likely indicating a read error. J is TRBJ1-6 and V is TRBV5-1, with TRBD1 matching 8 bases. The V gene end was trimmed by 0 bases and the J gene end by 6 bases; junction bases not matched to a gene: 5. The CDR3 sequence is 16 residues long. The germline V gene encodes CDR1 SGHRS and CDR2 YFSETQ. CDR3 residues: CASSLEAGGVNSPLHS. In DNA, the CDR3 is TGCGCCAGCAGCTTGGAGGCAGGGGGCGTTAATTCACCCCTCCACTCT.

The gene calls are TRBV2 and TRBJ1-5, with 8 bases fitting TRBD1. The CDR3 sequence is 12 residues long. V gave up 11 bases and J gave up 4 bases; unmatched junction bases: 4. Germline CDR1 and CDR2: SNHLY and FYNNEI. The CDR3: CALTGDNQPQHF. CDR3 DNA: TGTGCCTTGACAGGGGATAATCAGCCCCAGCATTTT.

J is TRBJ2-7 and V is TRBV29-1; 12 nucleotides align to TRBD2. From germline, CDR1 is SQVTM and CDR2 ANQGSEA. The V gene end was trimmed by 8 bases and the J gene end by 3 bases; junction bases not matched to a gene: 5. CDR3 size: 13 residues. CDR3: CSQGLAGSYEQYF. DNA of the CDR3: TGCAGCCAAGGACTAGCGGGAAGCTACGAGCAGTACTTC.

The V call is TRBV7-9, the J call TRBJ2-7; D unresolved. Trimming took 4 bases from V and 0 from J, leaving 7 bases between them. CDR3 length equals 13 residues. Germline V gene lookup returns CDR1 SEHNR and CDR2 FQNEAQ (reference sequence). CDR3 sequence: CASSYRPSYEQYF. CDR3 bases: TGTGCCAGCAGCTATCGCCCCTCCTACGAGCAGTACTTC.

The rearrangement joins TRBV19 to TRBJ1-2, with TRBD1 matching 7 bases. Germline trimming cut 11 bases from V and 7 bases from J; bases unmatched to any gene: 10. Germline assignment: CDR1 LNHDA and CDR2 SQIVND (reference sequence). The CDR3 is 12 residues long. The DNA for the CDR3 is TGTGCCTGGAGAACAGGGGCTGGTGGCTACACCTTC. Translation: CAWRTGAGGYTF.

CDR3 residues: CASSVSSGYGYTF. DNA for the CDR3: TGTGCCAGCAGCGTGAGCTCGGGCTATGGCTACACCTTC. The V gene is TRBV7-8, the J gene TRBJ1-2; D gene uncertain. Germline V gene sequence: CDR1 SGHVS, CDR2 FQNEAQ. The CDR3 extends over 13 amino acids. V lost 5 bases to trimming and J lost 4 bases, with 11 bases between them.

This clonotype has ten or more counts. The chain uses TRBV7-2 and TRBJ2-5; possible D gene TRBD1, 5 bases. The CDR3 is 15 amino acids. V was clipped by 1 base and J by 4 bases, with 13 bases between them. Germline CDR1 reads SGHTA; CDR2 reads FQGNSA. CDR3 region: CASSLVSQGRETQYF. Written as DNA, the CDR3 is TGTGCCAGCAGCTTAGTTTCCCAGGGCCGAGAGACCCAGTACTTC. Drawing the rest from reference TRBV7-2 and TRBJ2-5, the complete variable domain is GAGVSQSPSNKVTEKGKDVELRCDPISGHTALYWYRQSLGQGLEFLIYFQGNSAPDKSGLPSDRFSAERTGGSVSTLTIQRTQQEDSAVYLCASSLVSQGRETQYFGPGTRLLVL.

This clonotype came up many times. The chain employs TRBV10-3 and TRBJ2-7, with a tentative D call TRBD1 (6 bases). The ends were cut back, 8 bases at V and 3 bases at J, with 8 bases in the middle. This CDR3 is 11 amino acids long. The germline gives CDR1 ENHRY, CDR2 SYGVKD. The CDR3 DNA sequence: TGTGCCATCGCGACAGGCTACGAGCAGTACTTC. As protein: CAIATGYEQYF.

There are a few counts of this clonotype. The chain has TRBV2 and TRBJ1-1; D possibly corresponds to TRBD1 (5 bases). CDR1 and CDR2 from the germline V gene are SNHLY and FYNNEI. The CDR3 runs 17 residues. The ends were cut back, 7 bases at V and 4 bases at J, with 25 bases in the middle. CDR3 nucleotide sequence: TGTGCCAGCAAGGAGGGGACCATGGTCGGACCGGGCACTGAAGCTTTCTTT. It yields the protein CASKEGTMVGPGTEAFF.

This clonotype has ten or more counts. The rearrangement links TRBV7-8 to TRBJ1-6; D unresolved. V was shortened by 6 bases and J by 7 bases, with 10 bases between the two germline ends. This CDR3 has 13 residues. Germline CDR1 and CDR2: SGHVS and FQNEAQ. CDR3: CASRDLLNSPLHF. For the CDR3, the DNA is TGTGCCAGCAGGGACCTCCTCAATTCACCCCTCCACTTT.

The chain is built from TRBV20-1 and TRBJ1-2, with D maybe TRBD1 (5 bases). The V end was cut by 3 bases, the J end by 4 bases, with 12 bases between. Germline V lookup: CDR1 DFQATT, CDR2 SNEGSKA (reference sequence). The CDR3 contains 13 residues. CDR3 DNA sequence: TGCAGTGCTAGGCTCGCCGGGGGCTATGGCTACACCTTC. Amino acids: CSARLAGGYGYTF.

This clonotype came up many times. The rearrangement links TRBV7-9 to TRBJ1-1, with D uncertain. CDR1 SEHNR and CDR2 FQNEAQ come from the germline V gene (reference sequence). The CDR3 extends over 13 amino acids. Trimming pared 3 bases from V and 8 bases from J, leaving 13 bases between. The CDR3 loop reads CASSFYGDSEAFF. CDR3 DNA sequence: TGTGCCAGCAGCTTCTACGGAGATTCCGAAGCTTTCTTT.

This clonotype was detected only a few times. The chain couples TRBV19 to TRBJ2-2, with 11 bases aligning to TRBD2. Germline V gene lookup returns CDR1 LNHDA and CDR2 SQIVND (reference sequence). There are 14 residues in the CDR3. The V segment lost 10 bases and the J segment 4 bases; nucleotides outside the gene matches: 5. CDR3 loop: CATRGLAGTGELFF. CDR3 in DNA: TGTGCCACCAGAGGACTAGCGGGCACCGGGGAGCTGTTTTTT.

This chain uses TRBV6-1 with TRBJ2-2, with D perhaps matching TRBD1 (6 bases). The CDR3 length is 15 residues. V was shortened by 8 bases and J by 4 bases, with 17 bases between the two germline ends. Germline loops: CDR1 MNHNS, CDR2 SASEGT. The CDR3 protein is CASSRDRSGTGELFF. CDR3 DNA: TGTGCCAGCTCAAGAGACAGGTCGGGCACCGGGGAGCTGTTTTTT.

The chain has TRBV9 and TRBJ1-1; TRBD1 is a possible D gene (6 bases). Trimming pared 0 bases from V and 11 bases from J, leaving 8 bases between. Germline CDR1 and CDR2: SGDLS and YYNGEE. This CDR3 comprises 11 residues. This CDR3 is CASSVGGGAFF. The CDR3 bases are TGTGCCAGCAGCGTAGGAGGGGGGGCTTTCTTT.

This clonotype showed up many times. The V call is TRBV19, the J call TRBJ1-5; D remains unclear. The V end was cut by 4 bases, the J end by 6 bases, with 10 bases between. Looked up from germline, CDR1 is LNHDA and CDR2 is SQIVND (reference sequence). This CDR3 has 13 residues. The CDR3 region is CASSTGNFQPQHF. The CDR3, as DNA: TGTGCCAGTAGTACCGGGAATTTTCAGCCCCAGCATTTT.

CDR3 nucleotide sequence: TGTGCCAGCAGCTTGGGGACTAGCGGCACAGATACGCAGTATTTT. It codes for CASSLGTSGTDTQYF. J is TRBJ2-3 and V is TRBV7-9; 10 nucleotides agree with TRBD2. The V gene end was trimmed by 3 bases and the J gene end by 1 base; junction bases not matched to a gene: 1. This CDR3 has 15 residues. Germline loops: CDR1 SEHNR, CDR2 FQNEAQ (reference sequence).

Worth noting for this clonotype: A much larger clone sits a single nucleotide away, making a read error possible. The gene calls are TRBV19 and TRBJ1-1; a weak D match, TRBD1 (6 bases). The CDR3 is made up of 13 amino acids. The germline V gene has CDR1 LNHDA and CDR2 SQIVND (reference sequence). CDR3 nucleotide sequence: TGTGCCAGTAGTATCCGGGACATTCCCCTTACGTGGTTT. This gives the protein CASSIRDIPLTWF.

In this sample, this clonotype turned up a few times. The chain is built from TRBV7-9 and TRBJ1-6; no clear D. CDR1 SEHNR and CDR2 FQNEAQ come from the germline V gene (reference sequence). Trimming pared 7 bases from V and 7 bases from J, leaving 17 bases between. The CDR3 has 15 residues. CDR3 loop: CASTHPDSRNSPLHF. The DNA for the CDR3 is TGTGCCAGCACCCATCCGGACTCAAGGAATTCACCCCTCCACTTT.

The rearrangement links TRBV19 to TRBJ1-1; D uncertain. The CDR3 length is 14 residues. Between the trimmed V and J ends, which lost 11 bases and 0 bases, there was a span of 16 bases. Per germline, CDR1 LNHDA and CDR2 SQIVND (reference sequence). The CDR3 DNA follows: TGTGCCGGGCGGTCGTTTTATATGAACACTGAAGCTTTCTTT. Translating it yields CAGRSFYMNTEAFF.